What follows are 30 T cell receptor beta chains derived from one specimen sequenced in a study of T cell responses to AZD1222 COVID-19 vaccine. Generated by immunoSEQ multiplex PCR, the TCRdb table keeps only in-frame clones and is missing some. The table shows 100,000 or so clones, with just over 90% occurring only once. Material: peripheral blood, obtained on day 0 of AZD1222 vaccination. These receptors all stem from an adult in good health.

The rearrangement uses TRBV2 and TRBJ2-1, with 8 bases fitting TRBD1. With 2 bases clipped from V and 2 bases from J, the junction kept 5 bases outside the gene matches. The CDR3 totals 16 residues. Germline V gives CDR1 SNHLY, CDR2 FYNNEI. The CDR3 sequence is CASSEPTGGPYNEQFF. CDR3 coding DNA: TGTGCCAGCAGTGAACCTACAGGGGGTCCCTACAATGAGCAGTTCTTC.

The rearrangement joins TRBV6-2 or TRBV6-3 to TRBJ1-3, with D perhaps matching TRBD1 (5 bases). The germline V and J ends were trimmed by 0 bases and 0 bases, with 18 bases remaining between them. Germline V gene sequence: CDR1 MNHEY, CDR2 SVGEGT. The CDR3 runs to 19 residues. In DNA form, the CDR3 reads TGTGCCAGCAGTTACTCGTCGCTGACAGACGCCGGCTCTGGAAACACCATATATTTT. Translated, it gives CASSYSSLTDAGSGNTIYF.

The chain recombines TRBV5-6 with TRBJ1-1, with D maybe TRBD1 (5 bases). Deletions cut 6 bases from V and 1 base from J, with 13 bases between. This CDR3 has 14 residues. CDR1 and CDR2 (germline): SGHDT, YYEEEE. Here the CDR3 DNA reads TGTGCCAGCAAGCAGGGTATGAGGAACACTGAAGCTTTCTTT. Translated: CASKQGMRNTEAFF.

The chain is built from TRBV18 and TRBJ2-2; D is uncertain. V was shortened by 3 bases and J by 3 bases, with 8 bases between the two germline ends. This CDR3 has 14 amino acids. Germline assignment: CDR1 KGHSH and CDR2 LQKENI. The CDR3 nucleotides read TGTGCCAGCTCACCGGGTGCGGACACCGGGGAGCTGTTTTTT. It encodes CASSPGADTGELFF.

The J gene is TRBJ2-7, the V gene TRBV7-8; 7 positions agree with TRBD2. V was clipped by 5 bases and J by 5 bases; unmatched bases: 12. The germline V gene encodes CDR1 SGHVS and CDR2 FQNEAQ. CDR3 length: 15 amino acids. CDR3 sequence: CASSQTRGKFHEQYF. The CDR3 nucleotides are TGTGCCAGCAGCCAAACGCGGGGGAAGTTCCACGAGCAGTACTTC.

This chain links TRBV5-1 with TRBJ1-1, with a possible D match to TRBD1 (6 bases). From germline, CDR1 is SGHRS and CDR2 YFSETQ. The CDR3 sequence is 14 residues long. The V end was cut by 2 bases, the J end by 5 bases, with 13 bases between. In nucleotides, the CDR3 is TGCGCCAGCAGCTTCACAGGGTCGGGAACTGAAGCTTTCTTT. Protein: CASSFTGSGTEAFF. The whole variable domain, filled in from reference TRBV5-1 and TRBJ1-1, reads KAGVTQTPRYLIKTRGQQVTLSCSPISGHRSVSWYQQTPGQGLQFLFEYFSETQRNKGNFPGRFSGRQFSNSRSEMNVSTLELGDSALYLCASSFTGSGTEAFFGQGTRLTVV.

The chain is built from TRBV28 and TRBJ1-1; weak D call: TRBD1 (5 bases). The length of the CDR3 is 15 residues. CDR1 and CDR2 (germline): MDHEN, SYDVKM. Trimming removed 6 bases from V and 1 base from J, with 15 bases in between. The CDR3 loop is CASRSGGGRNTEAFF. Here the CDR3 DNA reads TGTGCCAGCAGGTCCGGGGGTGGGCGGAACACTGAAGCTTTCTTT.

This chain uses TRBV7-9 with TRBJ2-1; 8 bases map to TRBD2. V lost 3 bases and J lost 4; bases outside the gene matches: 5. The CDR3 is 15 amino acids. The germline CDR1 and CDR2 sequences are SEHNR and FQNEAQ (reference sequence). The CDR3 nucleotides read TGTGCCAGCAGCTTCCTCGGCGGGGGGTACAATGAGCAGTTCTTC. This encodes CASSFLGGGYNEQFF. The variable domain in full, completed from reference TRBV7-9 and TRBJ2-1, reads DTGVSQNPRHKITKRGQNVTFRCDPISEHNRLYWYRQTLGQGPEFLTYFQNEAQLEKSRLLSDRFSAERPKGSFSTLEIQRTEQGDSAMYLCASSFLGGGYNEQFFGPGTRLTVL.

The chain recombines TRBV5-1 with TRBJ2-2; the D gene is possibly TRBD2 (6 bases). Deletions cut 7 bases from V and 2 bases from J, with 18 bases between. Per the germline V gene, CDR1 is SGHRS and CDR2 is YFSETQ. This CDR3 has 16 residues. CDR3: CASLEAGTPNTGELFF. DNA of the CDR3: TGCGCCAGCCTCGAAGCCGGGACTCCTAACACCGGGGAGCTGTTTTTT.

The rearrangement joins TRBV6-6 to TRBJ1-6; 7 bases match TRBD1. The germline V gene has CDR1 MNHNY and CDR2 SVGAGI (reference sequence). The ends lost 5 bases at V and 7 bases at J; junction bases unmatched: 11. The length of the CDR3 is 16 residues. The CDR3 DNA reads as TGTGCCAGCAGTCGAGGGGGCGGGACAGTAAATTCACCCCTCCACTTT. It translates to CASSRGGGTVNSPLHF.

The V call is TRBV7-9, the J call TRBJ1-5; 7 bases agree with TRBD1. The CDR3 is 13 residues long. The junction had 2 bases not matched to a gene; V was cut back by 5 bases and J by 4 bases. Per the germline V gene, CDR1 is SEHNR and CDR2 is FQNEAQ (reference sequence). This CDR3 is CASSQGGNQPQHF. CDR3 DNA: TGTGCCAGCAGCCAGGGGGGAAATCAGCCCCAGCATTTT.

J is TRBJ1-1 and V is TRBV5-1; D gene ambiguous. Trimming took off 2 bases at V and 0 bases at J, with 8 bases between the two ends. Per the germline V gene, CDR1 is SGHRS and CDR2 is YFSETQ. The CDR3 runs to 14 residues. The CDR3 sequence: CASSLSSLNTEAFF. The CDR3 region has the DNA TGCGCCAGCAGCTTATCAAGTTTGAACACTGAAGCTTTCTTT.

The chain joins TRBV15 to TRBJ2-2; possibly TRBD2 for D (6 bases). The CDR3 loop spans 20 amino acids. CDR1 and CDR2 from the germline V gene are LNHNV and YYDKDF (reference sequence). V lost 0 bases and J lost 1, with 21 bases in between. The CDR3 sequence: CATSRDRRAAGTWNTGELFF. DNA for the CDR3: TGTGCCACCAGCAGAGATAGGAGGGCGGCGGGAACGTGGAACACCGGGGAGCTGTTTTTT.

This rearrangement joins TRBV5-6 to TRBJ2-3, with a possible D match to TRBD2 (5 bases). Trimming took off 0 bases at V and 2 bases at J, with 7 bases between the two ends. The CDR3 sequence is 14 residues long. In germline, CDR1 is SGHDT, CDR2 YYEEEE. The CDR3 loop is CASSLGEITDTQYF. In nucleotides, the CDR3 is TGTGCCAGCAGCTTGGGGGAGATCACAGATACGCAGTATTTT.

The rearrangement joins TRBV18 to TRBJ2-1; TRBD2 aligns across 9 bases. Germline CDR1 reads KGHSH; CDR2 reads LQKENI. The V gene end was trimmed by 3 bases and the J gene end by 7 bases; junction bases not matched to a gene: 10. This CDR3 is 16 amino acids long. CDR3 in amino acids: CASSPTSGGPQNEQFF. The DNA of the CDR3 is TGTGCCAGCTCACCCACAAGCGGGGGGCCCCAGAATGAGCAGTTCTTC. The whole variable domain, remainder taken from reference TRBV18 and TRBJ2-1, is NAGVMQNPRHLVRRRGQEARLRCSPMKGHSHVYWYRQLPEEGLKFMVYLQKENIIDESGMPKERFSAEFPKEGPSILRIQQVVRGDSAAYFCASSPTSGGPQNEQFFGPGTRLTVL.

This chain links TRBV7-6 with TRBJ2-1; D possibly matches TRBD1 or TRBD2 (5 bases each). Looked up from germline, CDR1 is SGHVS and CDR2 is FNYEAQ. The ends were cut back, 3 bases at V and 0 bases at J, with 9 bases in the middle. The CDR3 covers 15 residues. CDR3 protein: CASSLGPASYNEQFF. In DNA, the CDR3 is TGTGCCAGCAGCTTGGGACCGGCCTCCTACAATGAGCAGTTCTTC. The full variable domain, with the rest looked up from reference TRBV7-6 and TRBJ2-1, is GAGVSQSPRYKVTKRGQDVALRCDPISGHVSLYWYRQALGQGPEFLTYFNYEAQQDKSGLPNDRFSAERPEGSISTLTIQRTEQRDSAMYRCASSLGPASYNEQFFGPGTRLTVL.

The chain uses TRBV2 and TRBJ1-1; TRBD1 matches 9 bases. CDR1 is SNHLY, CDR2 FYNNEI, per germline. The CDR3 sequence is 14 residues long. Trimming cost V 4 bases and J 11 bases; bases outside gene matches: 11. The CDR3 DNA sequence: TGTGCCAGCAGTGGGCTGGACAGGGGACGGGGGGCTTTCTTT. Its protein product is CASSGLDRGRGAFF.

The V call is TRBV3-1 (or the pseudogene TRBV3-2), the J call TRBJ1-2; D might be TRBD1 (6 bases). Germline loops: CDR1 LGHDT, CDR2 YNNKEL (reference sequence). Trimming removed 4 bases at V and 7 bases at J, with 13 bases between. CDR3 length equals 13 residues. CDR3 nucleotide sequence: TGTGCCAGCAGCCTCCGTTCGGGGGCTGGCTACACCTTC. This gives the protein CASSLRSGAGYTF.

The chain links TRBV7-9 to TRBJ2-7, with a weak D call TRBD2 (7 bases). CDR3 length: 15 residues. V was shortened by 3 bases and J by 4 bases, with 16 bases between the two germline ends. Germline values: CDR1 SEHNR, CDR2 FQNEAQ (reference sequence). As DNA, the CDR3 is TGTGCCAGCAGCTTTCGCAGCGGGACACAGTACGAGCAGTACTTC. It is translated as CASSFRSGTQYEQYF.

J is TRBJ1-4 and V is TRBV6-5; D is undetermined. Germline V CDR1 and CDR2: MNHEY, SVGAGI. This CDR3 region has 14 residues. V was trimmed by 6 bases and J by 3 bases, leaving 11 bases between them. As DNA, the CDR3 is TGTGCCAGCAGGACGACTATGGCTAATGAAAAACTGTTTTTT. Translated: CASRTTMANEKLFF.

DNA for the CDR3: TGTGCCAGCAGCTTAGGACTAAACAATGAGCAGTTCTTC. This codes for CASSLGLNNEQFF. The rearrangement uses TRBV11-3 and TRBJ2-1, with D possibly being TRBD2 (5 bases). The germline V gene has CDR1 SGHNT and CDR2 YENEEA. This CDR3 is 13 amino acids long. With 1 base removed from V and 5 bases from J, the gap between germline ends came to 6 bases.

The chain is built from TRBV24-1 and TRBJ1-1; no firm D call. Germline-derived CDR1 and CDR2 are KGHDR and SFDVKD. V was trimmed by 4 bases and J by 11 bases, leaving 10 bases between them. This CDR3 has 11 residues. The CDR3 is CATSESAYAFF. In nucleotides, the CDR3 is TGTGCCACCAGTGAGTCAGCCTACGCTTTCTTT.

The rearrangement uses TRBV9 and TRBJ1-1; TRBD1 is a possible D gene (5 bases). V shed 0 bases and J shed 5 bases, with 14 bases lying between them. There are 15 residues in the CDR3. Germline CDR1 reads SGDLS; CDR2 reads YYNGEE. The CDR3 is CASSVAGRRGTEAFF. The CDR3 bases are TGTGCCAGCAGCGTAGCCGGCAGGAGGGGAACTGAAGCTTTCTTT.

V gene TRBV11-2 combines with J gene TRBJ2-3; 11 bases line up with TRBD1. CDR1 and CDR2 (germline): SGHAT, FQNNGV. This CDR3 comprises 16 residues. V shed 1 base, J shed 5 bases, and the junction held 5 bases outside the gene matches. The CDR3 bases are TGTGCCAGCAGCTTAGTCTACGGGACAGGGGGAGATACGCAGTATTTT. Its protein product is CASSLVYGTGGDTQYF.

The rearrangement links TRBV3-1 (or the pseudogene TRBV3-2) to TRBJ1-1, with D tentatively TRBD1 (5 bases). V dropped 4 bases and J dropped 3 bases, with 21 bases sitting between them. CDR1 and CDR2 (germline): LGHDT, YNNKEL (reference sequence). This CDR3 has 17 residues. CDR3 sequence: CASSPNSAPGDHTEAFF. The CDR3 nucleotides are TGTGCCAGCAGCCCGAACTCAGCCCCGGGGGATCACACTGAAGCTTTCTTT.

The chain carries TRBV7-9 and TRBJ2-1, with D unclear. The CDR3 runs to 14 residues. Germline CDR1 reads SEHNR; CDR2 reads FQNEAQ (reference sequence). Trimming pared 3 bases from V and 6 bases from J, leaving 12 bases between. The CDR3 region is CASSFGSVGNEQFF. In DNA form, the CDR3 reads TGTGCCAGCAGCTTCGGATCCGTGGGCAATGAGCAGTTCTTC.

This chain connects TRBV11-1 to TRBJ2-3, with D unresolved. V lost 2 bases and J lost 6, with 9 bases in between. CDR1 is SGHAT, CDR2 FQDESV, per germline (reference sequence). The CDR3 sequence is 13 residues long. The CDR3 DNA follows: TGTGCCAGCAGCTTACTCTTTGGCGATACGCAGTATTTT. Its translation is CASSLLFGDTQYF. The complete variable domain, with remaining parts taken from reference TRBV11-1 and TRBJ2-3, reads EAEVAQSPRYKITEKSQAVAFWCDPISGHATLYWYRQILGQGPELLVQFQDESVVDDSQLPKDRFSAERLKGVDSTLKIQPAELGDSAMYLCASSLLFGDTQYFGPGTRLTVL.

This clone was observed once. The chain has TRBV7-9 and TRBJ2-5, with TRBD1 matching 10 bases. The V segment lost 6 bases and the J segment 5 bases; nucleotides outside the gene matches: 6. The CDR3 consists of 14 residues. Germline CDR1 is SEHNR and CDR2 is FQNEAQ (reference sequence). The CDR3 region has the DNA TGTGCCAGCAGAAGACAGGGGGCGTATGAGACCCAGTACTTC. As protein: CASRRQGAYETQYF.

This chain uses TRBV5-1 with TRBJ1-1; 8 bases are shared with TRBD1. Trimming removed 4 bases from V and 6 bases from J; junction bases left unmatched: 11. There are 15 residues in the CDR3. Germline CDR1 is SGHRS and CDR2 is YFSETQ. CDR3 bases: TGCGCCAGCAGCCAGACAGGGGACCCGATGGCTGAAGCTTTCTTT. It yields the protein CASSQTGDPMAEAFF.

The gene calls are TRBV11-2 and TRBJ1-2; possible D gene TRBD1, 5 bases. Germline CDR1 reads SGHAT; CDR2 reads FQNNGV. V lost 4 bases and J lost 5, with 20 bases in between. The CDR3 length is 16 residues. The CDR3 bases are TGTGCCAGCAGCTCCGGCGGGACCGAAGTTTCGTATGGCTACACCTTC. Its protein is CASSSGGTEVSYGYTF.